This note documents a single T cell receptor (beta chain) sequence. The V end was cut by 6 bases, the J end by 2 bases, with 4 bases between. Germline V gene lookup returns CDR1 LNHDA and CDR2 SQIVND (reference sequence). The CDR3 is made up of 11 amino acids. This entry comes from a study of OX40 agonist ivuxolimab in advanced cancers. Overall study: Patients receiving dose escalation had hepatocellular carcinoma, melanoma, renal cell or head and neck cancer. Partial responses were recorded for three patients, including one with hepatocellular carcinoma and two with cutaneous melanoma.

The protocol was immunoSEQ multiplex PCR, while the TCRdb copy is restricted to in-frame clones and leaves out a portion. The sample lists 70,000 to 95,000 clones; more than 75% were seen once. The sequence derives from an adult with an advanced solid tumor such as melanoma, head and neck, liver or kidney cancer. Here the sequenced sample was CD4+ or CD8+ T cells sorted from blood, taken in a trial of the OX40 agonist ivuxolimab. The rearrangement uses TRBV19 and TRBJ1-1; D not certain. The CDR3 DNA reads as TGTGCCAGTAGAAGTAACACTGAAGCTTTCTTT. Its protein product is CASRSNTEAFF.